Listed here are 32 T cell receptor beta chains from one sample, sequenced in a study of shared clonotypes between healthy human individuals. Using immunoSEQ multiplex PCR, the repertoire was profiled, and TCRdb retains in-frame clones only, with some absent. Of approximately 740,000 clones in the sample, about 91% are singletons; the top ten hold approximately 25%. CD45RO-negative, CCR7-positively selected cells formed the naive CD8 fraction, excluding terminally differentiated effector memory CD45RA+ cells. Sequencing was done on a sample of naive CD8+ T cells sorted from blood. The receptors were sampled from a man under 40 in good health.

This clone was counted a single time. The rearrangement joins TRBV7-2 to TRBJ2-5, with D perhaps matching TRBD1 (6 bases). V was trimmed by 4 bases and J by 4 bases, leaving 16 bases between them. The CDR3 consists of 15 residues. Germline V CDR1 and CDR2: SGHTA, FQGNSA. CDR3 sequence reads: CASSSEAQGRETQYF. CDR3 bases: TGTGCCAGCAGCTCTGAGGCACAGGGCCGAGAGACCCAGTACTTC.

The genes are TRBV11-2 and TRBJ2-3; D possibly uses TRBD1 or TRBD2 (5 bases each). Trimming cost V 5 bases and J 0 bases, with 12 bases left between them. CDR1 and CDR2 from the germline V gene are SGHAT and FQNNGV. There are 15 residues in the CDR3. The CDR3 DNA sequence: TGTGCCAGCAGCCCGGGGCGGATCAGCACAGATACGCAGTATTTT. This encodes CASSPGRISTDTQYF.

This rearrangement joins TRBV19 to TRBJ2-2; 8 bases are a match to TRBD2. The CDR3 has 19 residues. With 4 bases clipped from V and 4 bases from J, the junction kept 17 bases outside the gene matches. CDR1 and CDR2 (germline): LNHDA, SQIVND (reference sequence). CDR3 nucleotide sequence: TGTGCCAGTAGTACCCCCCTCACACTAGCGGAGGGAAGCACCGGGGAGCTGTTTTTT. Encoded protein: CASSTPLTLAEGSTGELFF. Supplemented by reference TRBV19 and TRBJ2-2, the full variable domain reads DGGITQSPKYLFRKEGQNVTLSCEQNLNHDAMYWYRQDPGQGLRLIYYSQIVNDFQKGDIAEGYSVSREKKESFPLTVTSAQKNPTAFYLCASSTPLTLAEGSTGELFFGEGSRLTVL.

This chain links TRBV27 with TRBJ1-5, with D unresolved. This CDR3 region has 14 residues. V shed 2 bases and J shed 0 bases, with 5 bases lying between them. Germline loops: CDR1 MNHEY, CDR2 SMNVEV (reference sequence). The CDR3 DNA follows: TGTGCCAGCAGTTTAGGGTTTAGCAATCAGCCCCAGCATTTT. It yields the protein CASSLGFSNQPQHF.

V is TRBV5-1 and J is TRBJ2-1; 15 nucleotides line up with TRBD2. The germline CDR1 and CDR2 sequences are SGHRS and YFSETQ. The CDR3 is 15 residues long. With 3 bases clipped from V and 7 bases from J, the junction kept 2 bases outside the gene matches. The CDR3 nucleotides are TGCGCCAGCAGCTCGGGACTAGCGGGAGGTAATGAGCAGTTCTTC. It encodes CASSSGLAGGNEQFF.

Only one count was recorded for this clone. The chain uses TRBV29-1 and TRBJ2-1; 10 bases align to TRBD2. Germline trimming cut 3 bases from V and 9 bases from J; bases unmatched to any gene: 8. The CDR3 covers 14 residues. Germline V lookup: CDR1 SQVTM, CDR2 ANQGSEA. This CDR3 reads CSVDGPSGSAEQFF. The CDR3 DNA reads as TGCAGCGTTGACGGGCCTAGCGGGAGCGCTGAGCAGTTCTTC.

Remarks on this clone: This same CDR3 is encoded by further DNA sequences in the sample. The chain employs TRBV28 and TRBJ2-2; 8 bases line up with TRBD1. This CDR3 comprises 14 residues. Germline trimming cut 5 bases from V and 4 bases from J; bases unmatched to any gene: 3. Germline CDR1 and CDR2: MDHEN and SYDVKM. Written as DNA, the CDR3 is TGTGCCAGCAGTCTGACAGGGGCCACCGGGGAGCTGTTTTTT. As protein: CASSLTGATGELFF. The variable domain in full, completed from reference TRBV28 and TRBJ2-2, reads DVKVTQSSRYLVKRTGEKVFLECVQDMDHENMFWYRQDPGLGLRLIYFSYDVKMKEKGDIPEGYSVSREKKERFSLILESASTNQTSMYLCASSLTGATGELFFGEGSRLTVL.

The rearrangement uses TRBV15 and TRBJ2-1; weak D call: TRBD2 (6 bases). The V gene's germline CDR1 is LNHNV and CDR2 YYDKDF (reference sequence). V lost 1 base and J lost 5, with 18 bases in between. This CDR3 is 17 amino acids long. The CDR3 spells CATSRVSGGPEDNEQFF. The DNA of the CDR3 is TGTGCCACCAGCAGAGTGTCAGGAGGGCCTGAGGACAATGAGCAGTTCTTC. The full variable domain, with the rest looked up from reference TRBV15 and TRBJ2-1, is DAMVIQNPRYQVTQFGKPVTLSCSQTLNHNVMYWYQQKSSQAPKLLFHYYDKDFNNEADTPDNFQSRRPNTSFCFLDIRSPGLGDTAMYLCATSRVSGGPEDNEQFFGPGTRLTVL.

V gene TRBV7-9 combines with J gene TRBJ2-3, with 9 bases lining up with TRBD1. Trimming took 5 bases from V and 3 from J; bases not matched to a gene: 12. Germline values: CDR1 SEHNR, CDR2 FQNEAQ (reference sequence). This CDR3 region has 17 residues. CDR3 sequence: CASSPSGTGRPTDTQYF. As DNA, the CDR3 is TGTGCCAGCAGCCCCTCAGGGACAGGGAGACCTACAGATACGCAGTATTTT. Complete variable domain (other parts from reference TRBV7-9 and TRBJ2-3): DTGVSQNPRHKITKRGQNVTFRCDPISEHNRLYWYRQTLGQGPEFLTYFQNEAQLEKSRLLSDRFSAERPKGSFSTLEIQRTEQGDSAMYLCASSPSGTGRPTDTQYFGPGTRLTVL.

This chain links TRBV25-1 with TRBJ1-1, with D unclear. Germline CDR1 and CDR2: MGHDK and SYGVNS. V dropped 2 bases and J dropped 1 base, with 8 bases sitting between them. The CDR3 contains 14 residues. CDR3 DNA: TGTGCCAGCAGTGAAGGAGCCCAGAACACTGAAGCTTTCTTT. Its translation is CASSEGAQNTEAFF.

This rearrangement joins TRBV15 to TRBJ1-1; 9 bases match TRBD1. The CDR3 consists of 18 residues. The germline gives CDR1 LNHNV, CDR2 YYDKDF (reference sequence). V gave up 7 bases and J gave up 1 base; unmatched junction bases: 16. CDR3 sequence reads: CATNPGTGSLGKNTEAFF. In DNA, the CDR3 is TGTGCCACCAATCCCGGGACAGGGAGTCTGGGGAAGAACACTGAAGCTTTCTTT. Variable domain in full (rest from reference TRBV15 and TRBJ1-1): DAMVIQNPRYQVTQFGKPVTLSCSQTLNHNVMYWYQQKSSQAPKLLFHYYDKDFNNEADTPDNFQSRRPNTSFCFLDIRSPGLGDTAMYLCATNPGTGSLGKNTEAFFGQGTRLTVV.

The gene calls are TRBV9 and TRBJ2-2, with TRBD2 matching over 9 bases. Looked up from germline, CDR1 is SGDLS and CDR2 is YYNGEE. The J segment lost 2 bases and the V segment lost 0 bases, leaving 8 bases of the junction unmatched. The CDR3 has 18 residues. Here the CDR3 reads CASSVDRVAGVNTGELFF. Written as DNA, the CDR3 is TGTGCCAGCAGCGTAGATCGTGTAGCGGGGGTAAACACCGGGGAGCTGTTTTTT.

V and J are TRBV2 and TRBJ1-1, with D unresolved. Trimming shortened V by 8 bases and J by 1 base, and 20 bases separated the two germline ends. Germline V gives CDR1 SNHLY, CDR2 FYNNEI. The CDR3 consists of 16 residues. The CDR3, as DNA: TGTGCCAGCCGTCATGGCGGTTTTAAGGAGAACACTGAAGCTTTCTTT. Amino acids: CASRHGGFKENTEAFF.

Details on this clone: Just one base apart from a much larger clone, this may be a read error. Other DNA sequences in this specimen translate into the identical CDR3. The chain joins TRBV11-2 to TRBJ2-7, with unresolved D. Per the germline V gene, CDR1 is SGHAT and CDR2 is FQNNGV. The CDR3 covers 11 residues. V lost 2 bases to trimming and J lost 2 bases, with 1 base between them. The CDR3 sequence is CASSLTYEQYF. The CDR3 DNA is TGTGCCAGCAGCTTAACCTACGAGCAGTACTTC.

The chain joins TRBV6-5 to TRBJ2-2; D unresolved. From germline, CDR1 is MNHEY and CDR2 SVGAGI. V was pared by 5 bases and J by 7 bases, with 8 bases between. The CDR3 covers 12 residues. CDR3 bases: TGTGCCAGCAGTCTAGTGGGCGGGGAGCTGTTTTTT. Translated: CASSLVGGELFF.

This chain connects TRBV28 to TRBJ1-4, with TRBD1 identical over 7 bases. This CDR3 is built from 16 residues. The V and J ends lost 4 bases and 5 bases, in that order; junction bases with no gene match: 10. Germline CDR1 reads MDHEN; CDR2 reads SYDVKM. The CDR3 DNA follows: TGTGCCAGCAGTTCGACAGGGTTGAAAAGAAATGAAAAACTGTTTTTT. This translates into CASSSTGLKRNEKLFF. The variable domain in full, completed from reference TRBV28 and TRBJ1-4, reads DVKVTQSSRYLVKRTGEKVFLECVQDMDHENMFWYRQDPGLGLRLIYFSYDVKMKEKGDIPEGYSVSREKKERFSLILESASTNQTSMYLCASSSTGLKRNEKLFFGSGTQLSVL.

This clone came up once. J is TRBJ2-1 and V is TRBV5-4, with a possible D match to TRBD2 (5 bases). CDR3 length equals 14 residues. The germline CDR1 and CDR2 sequences are SGHNT and YYREEE (reference sequence). V lost 6 bases to trimming and J lost 0 bases, with 10 bases between them. Here the CDR3 reads CASKPGDSYNEQFF. The CDR3 DNA reads TGTGCCAGCAAACCCGGGGACTCCTACAATGAGCAGTTCTTC.

Of note for this clone: Other DNA sequences in the same sample also yield this CDR3. The V gene is TRBV9, the J gene TRBJ2-2; either TRBD1 or TRBD2 may supply D (5 bases each). V was clipped by 3 bases and J by 1 base, with 10 bases between them. The CDR3 contains 15 residues. The germline V gene encodes CDR1 SGDLS and CDR2 YYNGEE. The CDR3 coding sequence is TGTGCCAGCAGCGGGGGACCGAGGAACACCGGGGAGCTGTTTTTT. This encodes CASSGGPRNTGELFF. Full variable domain (rest looked up from reference TRBV9 and TRBJ2-2): DSGVTQTPKHLITATGQRVTLRCSPRSGDLSVYWYQQSLDQGLQFLIQYYNGEERAKGNILERFSAQQFPDLHSELNLSSLELGDSALYFCASSGGPRNTGELFFGEGSRLTVL.

The chain employs TRBV4-3 and TRBJ1-3; D perhaps matches TRBD1 (6 bases). The V end was cut by 0 bases, the J end by 4 bases, with 19 bases between. CDR3 length equals 18 residues. Germline V gives CDR1 LGHNA, CDR2 YSLEER. In DNA, the CDR3 is TGCGCCAGCAGCCAAGAGGAGTTAGGCGCCGGGGGCGGAAACACCATATATTTT. This translates into CASSQEELGAGGGNTIYF.

The sample holds many counts of this clone. This sequence joins TRBV28 and TRBJ1-5; no clear D gene. The CDR3 loop spans 11 amino acids. Germline assignment: CDR1 MDHEN and CDR2 SYDVKM. V was shortened by 4 bases and J by 6 bases, with 4 bases between the two germline ends. The CDR3 loop reads CASSSPQPQHF. The CDR3 nucleotides read TGTGCCAGCAGTTCACCTCAGCCCCAGCATTTT. Using reference TRBV28 and TRBJ1-5 for the parts outside the CDR3, the full variable domain is DVKVTQSSRYLVKRTGEKVFLECVQDMDHENMFWYRQDPGLGLRLIYFSYDVKMKEKGDIPEGYSVSREKKERFSLILESASTNQTSMYLCASSSPQPQHFGDGTRLSIL.

The chain combines TRBV13 with TRBJ2-2; D call uncertain. CDR3 length: 13 amino acids. Trimming removed 5 bases from V and 4 bases from J, with 8 bases in between. Germline V gene data show CDR1 as PRHDT and CDR2 as FYEKMQ (reference sequence). The CDR3 loop is CASSLDSTGELFF. CDR3 sequence (DNA): TGTGCCAGCAGCCTCGATTCCACCGGGGAGCTGTTTTTT.

The chain combines TRBV28 with TRBJ2-7; TRBD1 matches at 7 bases. The CDR3 has 13 residues. After removal of 4 bases from V and 5 bases from J, the junction contained 5 bases not matched to a gene. Germline V gives CDR1 MDHEN, CDR2 SYDVKM. CDR3 sequence: CASSYRGSHEQYF. The CDR3 DNA reads as TGTGCCAGCAGTTACAGGGGAAGCCACGAGCAGTACTTC.

This clone was recorded only once. This CDR3 reads CASSYSVHSNEAFF. The CDR3 DNA is TGTGCCAGCAGTTACTCTGTCCACAGCAATGAAGCTTTCTTT. The chain uses TRBV6-6 and TRBJ1-1; D unresolved. Germline V gene lookup returns CDR1 MNHNY and CDR2 SVGAGI (reference sequence). Trimming cost V 0 bases and J 7 bases, with 12 bases left between them. This CDR3 comprises 14 residues.

The chain links TRBV19 to TRBJ2-7; D tentatively reads TRBD1 or TRBD2 (5 bases each). The CDR3 totals 13 residues. Germline CDR1 is LNHDA and CDR2 is SQIVND (reference sequence). Trimming shortened V by 6 bases and J by 0 bases, and 9 bases separated the two germline ends. CDR3 nucleotide sequence: TGTGCCAGTAGCCCGGGGCACTCCTACGAGCAGTACTTC. Protein product: CASSPGHSYEQYF.

The genes are TRBV19 and TRBJ2-1; D not certain. The length of the CDR3 is 18 residues. Per the germline V gene, CDR1 is LNHDA and CDR2 is SQIVND (reference sequence). V was trimmed by 1 base and J by 1 base, leaving 17 bases between them. This CDR3 is CASSIVPIDLGSYNEQFF. As DNA, the CDR3 is TGTGCCAGTAGTATAGTCCCCATAGACCTGGGGTCCTACAATGAGCAGTTCTTC.

This clone has a single count. The rearrangement links TRBV6-6 to TRBJ1-1, with no clear D. Germline loops: CDR1 MNHNY, CDR2 SVGAGI (reference sequence). V was shortened by 0 bases and J by 1 base, with 9 bases between the two germline ends. The CDR3 has 15 residues. The CDR3 reads CASSYSGERNTEAFF. The CDR3 coding sequence is TGTGCCAGCAGTTACTCCGGAGAACGGAACACTGAAGCTTTCTTT.

As for this clone: The sample contains more than one DNA sequence encoding this CDR3. V and J are TRBV29-1 and TRBJ2-7, with D maybe TRBD1 (6 bases). V lost 7 bases and J 1 base, leaving 11 bases between the germline ends. The V gene's germline CDR1 is SQVTM and CDR2 ANQGSEA. This CDR3 region has 12 residues. The CDR3 is CSALTGSYEQYF. The CDR3 bases are TGCAGCGCCCTGACAGGATCCTACGAGCAGTACTTC.

The rearrangement uses TRBV4-1 and TRBJ2-7; TRBD1 matches 11 bases. CDR1 is MGHRA, CDR2 YSYEKL, per germline. Losses at the gene ends were 1 base for V and 4 bases for J; bases not matched to a gene: 12. This CDR3 region has 18 residues. CDR3 sequence: CASSQVGVGQGAWYEQYF. CDR3 DNA: TGCGCCAGCAGCCAAGTTGGGGTAGGACAGGGGGCTTGGTACGAGCAGTACTTC.

This clone was seen a single time. The rearrangement links TRBV5-1 to TRBJ1-1; D may be TRBD1 (6 bases). CDR1 is SGHRS and CDR2 is YFSETQ in the germline V gene. This CDR3 is built from 15 residues. Trimming stripped 5 bases from V and 2 bases from J, with 16 bases between. This CDR3 is CASRRDPTGNTEAFF. The DNA of the CDR3 is TGCGCCAGCAGGAGGGACCCGACAGGTAACACTGAAGCTTTCTTT.

In this sample, this clone turned up a few times. The chain couples TRBV4-1 to TRBJ1-1, with a weak D call TRBD1 (6 bases). Between the trimmed V and J ends, which lost 6 bases and 0 bases, there was a span of 11 bases. Germline loops: CDR1 MGHRA, CDR2 YSYEKL. The CDR3 consists of 14 residues. DNA for the CDR3: TGCGCCAGCAGGCTAGGGGGGATGAACACTGAAGCTTTCTTT. Its protein product is CASRLGGMNTEAFF.

To note about this clone: The same CDR3 arises from other DNA sequences in this sample as well. The chain couples TRBV9 to TRBJ1-1; the D gene is possibly TRBD1 (6 bases). This CDR3 spans 12 amino acids. The germline V gene has CDR1 SGDLS and CDR2 YYNGEE. With 7 bases removed from V and 2 bases from J, the gap between germline ends came to 9 bases. CDR3 coding DNA: TGTGCCAGCGGAGGGGGAAACACTGAAGCTTTCTTT. This gives the protein CASGGGNTEAFF.

This sequence joins TRBV2 and TRBJ1-2; D remains ambiguous. CDR1 and CDR2 (germline): SNHLY, FYNNEI. The CDR3 is 14 residues long. The V and J ends lost 1 base and 6 bases respectively, with 12 bases between them. As DNA, the CDR3 is TGTGCCAGCAGTGAAGTAGATCCAAGACATGGCTACACCTTC. This sequence encodes CASSEVDPRHGYTF. Supplemented by reference TRBV2 and TRBJ1-2, the full variable domain reads EPEVTQTPSHQVTQMGQEVILRCVPISNHLYFYWYRQILGQKVEFLVSFYNNEISEKSEIFDDQFSVERPDGSNFTLKIRSTKLEDSAMYFCASSEVDPRHGYTFGSGTRLTVV.